This TCR beta chain was captured by sequencing in a study of cytomegalovirus exposure and HLA in healthy donors. Across the study: In a later analysis, the roughly 120 validation repertoires were reported to have used the same platform as the approximately 670 first-cohort repertoires. General study findings and limits: While the bulk of TCR sequences proved rare, some public TCRs turned up in many donors. Reports credit the classifier with highly specific, highly sensitive diagnosis of cytomegalovirus status.

This clone was found a few times. Antigen unknown. Looked up from germline, CDR1 is MNHNS and CDR2 is SASEGT. The CDR3 sequence is 12 residues long. V was clipped by 10 bases and J by 5 bases, with 14 bases between them. Generated by immunoSEQ multiplex PCR, the TCRdb table keeps only in-frame clones and is missing some. The sample holds fewer than 200,000 clones, 89% seen once. Donors came from a validation cohort of some 130 subjects, distinct from the first 666-subject cohort. The sample was PBMCs. The receptor was isolated from a man younger than 35 in good health and CMV-seropositive. V usage is TRBV6-1 and J usage is TRBJ1-2, with D tentatively TRBD1 (6 bases). The CDR3 DNA reads as TGTGCCACCCAACAGGGTGATTATGGCTACACCTTC. Translating it yields CATQQGDYGYTF.